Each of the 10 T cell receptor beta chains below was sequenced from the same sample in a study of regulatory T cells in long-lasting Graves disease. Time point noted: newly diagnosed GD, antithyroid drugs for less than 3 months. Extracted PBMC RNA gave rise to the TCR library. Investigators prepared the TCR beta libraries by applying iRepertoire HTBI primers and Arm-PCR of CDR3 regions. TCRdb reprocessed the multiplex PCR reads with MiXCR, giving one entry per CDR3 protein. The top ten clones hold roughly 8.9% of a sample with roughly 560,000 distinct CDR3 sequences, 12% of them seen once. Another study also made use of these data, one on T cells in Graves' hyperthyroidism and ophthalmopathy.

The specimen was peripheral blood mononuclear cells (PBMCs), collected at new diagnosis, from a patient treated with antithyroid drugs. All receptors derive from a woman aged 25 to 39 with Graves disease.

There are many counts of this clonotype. CDR3 residues: CASSSLQGTTYEQYF. In DNA form, the CDR3 reads TGTGCCAGCAGTTCCCTACAGGGGACTACCTACGAGCAGTACTTC. The chain combines TRBV27 with TRBJ2-7; D is perhaps TRBD1 or TRBD2 (7 bases each). CDR3 size: 15 residues. V was shortened by 4 bases and J by 2 bases, with 15 bases between the two germline ends. Germline CDR1 reads MNHEY; CDR2 reads SMNVEV (reference sequence).

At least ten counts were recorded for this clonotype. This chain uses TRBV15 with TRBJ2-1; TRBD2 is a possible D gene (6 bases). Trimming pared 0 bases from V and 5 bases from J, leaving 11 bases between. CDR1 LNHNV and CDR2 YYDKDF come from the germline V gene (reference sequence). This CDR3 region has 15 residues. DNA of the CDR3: TGTGCCACCAGCAGAGATTGGGACTTGAACAATGAGCAGTTCTTC. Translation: CATSRDWDLNNEQFF.

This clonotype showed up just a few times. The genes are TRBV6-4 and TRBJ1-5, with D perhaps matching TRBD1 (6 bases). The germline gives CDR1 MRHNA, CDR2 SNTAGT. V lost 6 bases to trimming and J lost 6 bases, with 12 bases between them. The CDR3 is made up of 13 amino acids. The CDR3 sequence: CASRTGLSQPQHF. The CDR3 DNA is TGTGCCAGCAGGACAGGTTTAAGTCAGCCCCAGCATTTT.

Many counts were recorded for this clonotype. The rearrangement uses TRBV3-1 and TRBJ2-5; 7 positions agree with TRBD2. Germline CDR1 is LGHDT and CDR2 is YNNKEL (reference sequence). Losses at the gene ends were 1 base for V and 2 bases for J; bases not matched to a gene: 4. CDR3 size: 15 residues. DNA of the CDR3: TGTGCCAGCAGCCAAGTGACGGGAGGACAAGAGACCCAGTACTTC. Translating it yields CASSQVTGGQETQYF.

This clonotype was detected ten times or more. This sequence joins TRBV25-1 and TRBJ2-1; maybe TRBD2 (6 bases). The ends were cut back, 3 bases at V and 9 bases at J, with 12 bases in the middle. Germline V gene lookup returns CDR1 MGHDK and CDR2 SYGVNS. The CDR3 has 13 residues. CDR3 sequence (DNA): TGTGCCAGCAGTGAGGGGAGGTATGGTGAGCAGTTCTTC. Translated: CASSEGRYGEQFF.

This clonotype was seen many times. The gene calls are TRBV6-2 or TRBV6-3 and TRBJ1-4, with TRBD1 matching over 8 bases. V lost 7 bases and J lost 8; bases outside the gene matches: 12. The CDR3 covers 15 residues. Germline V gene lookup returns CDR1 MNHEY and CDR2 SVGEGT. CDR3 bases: TGTGCCAGCATTCCCGACGAGACAGGGGCCGAAAAACTGTTTTTT. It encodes CASIPDETGAEKLFF.

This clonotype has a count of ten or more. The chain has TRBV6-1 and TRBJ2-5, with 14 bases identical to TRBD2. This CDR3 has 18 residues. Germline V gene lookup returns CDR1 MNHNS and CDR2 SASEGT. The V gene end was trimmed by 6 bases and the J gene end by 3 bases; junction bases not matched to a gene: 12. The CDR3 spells CASSSILPGLAGEETQYF. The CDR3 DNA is TGTGCCAGCAGCAGTATACTGCCGGGACTAGCGGGAGAAGAGACCCAGTACTTC.

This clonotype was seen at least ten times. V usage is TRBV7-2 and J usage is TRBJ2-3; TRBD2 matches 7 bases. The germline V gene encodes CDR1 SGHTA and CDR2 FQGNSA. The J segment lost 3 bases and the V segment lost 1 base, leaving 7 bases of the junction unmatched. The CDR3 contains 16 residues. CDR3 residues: CASSLGAGVRTDTQYF. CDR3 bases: TGTGCCAGCAGCTTAGGGGCGGGAGTGAGAACAGATACGCAGTATTTT. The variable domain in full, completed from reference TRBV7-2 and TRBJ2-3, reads GAGVSQSPSNKVTEKGKDVELRCDPISGHTALYWYRQSLGQGLEFLIYFQGNSAPDKSGLPSDRFSAERTGGSVSTLTIQRTQQEDSAVYLCASSLGAGVRTDTQYFGPGTRLTVL.

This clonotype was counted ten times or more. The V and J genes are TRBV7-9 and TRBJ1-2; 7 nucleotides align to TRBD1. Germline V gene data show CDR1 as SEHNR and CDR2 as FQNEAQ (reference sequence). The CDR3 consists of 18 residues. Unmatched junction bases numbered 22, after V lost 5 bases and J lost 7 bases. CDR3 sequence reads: CASSLTSGQLTLTIGYTF. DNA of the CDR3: TGTGCCAGCAGCCTCACCTCGGGACAGCTTACCCTTACTATTGGCTACACCTTC.

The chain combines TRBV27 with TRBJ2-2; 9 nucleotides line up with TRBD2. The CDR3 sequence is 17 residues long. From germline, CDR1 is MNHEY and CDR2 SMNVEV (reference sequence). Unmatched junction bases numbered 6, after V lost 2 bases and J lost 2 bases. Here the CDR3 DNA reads TGTGCCAGCAGTTTAAGGCGGGAGGGAATCAACACCGGGGAGCTGTTTTTT. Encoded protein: CASSLRREGINTGELFF.